The clone carrying this TCR beta chain came up a few times. What it recognizes is unknown. This specimen comes from a study of T cells in Graves' hyperthyroidism and ophthalmopathy. Study-level points and caveats: In simple terms, a model built on 13 V-J features told ophthalmopathy apart from stable hyperthyroidism.

Exclusion of patients followed from uncontrolled infection, other autoimmune disease, pregnancy or lactation. Germline trimming cut 7 bases from V and 12 bases from J; bases unmatched to any gene: 18. This CDR3 is built from 14 residues. Germline V CDR1 and CDR2: MNHNS, SASEGT. Amplified TCR beta CDR3 regions derived from RNA transcripts. HTBI primers drove first-round RT-PCR of the TCR CDR3. TCRdb reprocessed the multiplex PCR reads with MiXCR, giving one entry per CDR3 protein. The sample lists roughly 500,000 distinct CDR3 sequences, roughly 22% occurring once. The specimen was blood. The origin of this receptor is a woman in her 70s with Graves' ophthalmopathy. J is TRBJ2-7 and V is TRBV6-1; 7 bases agree with TRBD1. The CDR3 reads CASTPGQAHLDPYF. CDR3 nucleotides: TGTGCCAGCACACCCGGACAGGCCCACCTCGATCCGTACTTC.